The TCR beta chain described here comes from a study of cytomegalovirus exposure and HLA in healthy donors (dated by TCRdb to between 2016 and 2019). For the wider study: In an earlier analysis of 550 to 750 of the donors, around 290 Gb of sequence data and 95 million to 130 million unique TCR beta sequences from roughly 200 million T cells were reported. Approximately 300 gigabases of sequencing data and around 80 million unique TCR sequences made up an early release that covered under 750 HLA-typed donors. The genetic ancestry cluster associated with self-reported Caucasian donors included about 81% of the 398 genotyped donors. The study aimed to test whether signatures of past pathogen exposure could be identified by cataloging public T cell receptors. The study used immunosequencing to profile the T cell repertoires of approximately 690 subjects and linked those repertoires to cytomegalovirus serostatus. In addition to the first cohort of 650 to 800 subjects, a separate validation cohort of approximately 110 different subjects was used. To predict cytomegalovirus infection status, the study combined high-throughput TCR immunosequencing, statistical association of individual TCRs with disease status, and machine learning. A later analysis re-analyzed previously published TCR beta repertoires from roughly 690 donors and added high-resolution HLA genotyping to study TCR occurrence patterns. Rather than drawing on any new phenotypic data, the later analysis identified candidate immune exposures from TCR beta sequences and the way those sequences occurred across donors. An earlier analysis of some 500 of the donors used high-throughput TCR beta sequencing to judge whether each TCR beta V gene segment behaved as functional or pseudogenic. Alongside the repertoire data, information on donor age, sex, ethnicity and CMV serostatus was compiled. A later genetic analysis used genome-wide SNP genotypes for about 60% of the roughly 670 donors, treating that subset as a discovery cohort. All discovery cohort repertoires had been generated on a single sequencing platform. HLA typing included class I and class II loci at four-digit resolution. Typing coverage differed by locus: A, B, C, DRB1 and DQB1 were typed in roughly 620-630 donors, DQA1 in 500 to 550, DPA1 in 606, and DPB1 in approximately 450. Four to six DR-DQ haplotypes were handled as single units for association and clustering because linkage in the cohort was strong. Across 398 genotyped donors of the cohort, an average of roughly 200,000 unique TCR beta nucleotide sequences per donor were sequenced, and roughly a sixth of those sequences were non-productive.

Libraries came from the immunoSEQ multiplex PCR assay. For the multiplex PCR, a mixture combining 60 forward primers for TCR Vbeta segments and 13 reverse primers for TCR Jbeta segments was used. The CDR3 region of rearranged TCR beta genes was amplified from genomic DNA by a multiplex PCR assay. The Illumina HiSeq System was used to sequence the amplified TCR beta libraries as 87-base-pair reads. In the paper's pipeline: A later analysis tallied roughly 76 million unique TCR beta chains across the roughly 610 repertoires, and some 10 million of those chains were shared by two or more donors. To remove PCR and sequencing errors, raw reads were error-corrected and collapsed into unique sequences using a nearest-neighbor algorithm that merged closely related sequences. To assign V, D and J gene segments, CDR3 sequences were aligned to IMGT reference sequences. For a sequence to be retained, a match of at least six nucleotides to both a V gene segment and a J gene segment was required. A rearrangement counted as productive if the CDR3 had no stop codons and remained in frame with V and J, and every other rearrangement counted as non-productive. Following IMGT convention, CDR3 was defined as the stretch from the second conserved V-encoded cysteine to the conserved J-encoded phenylalanine. The earlier analysis of about 640 of the donors excluded any sequence lacking an unambiguous match to a single V gene segment. In an earlier analysis of approximately 590 of the donors, a V segment was called functional when productive rearrangements were above 56.7%, and segregating when the standard deviation between donors exceeded 5%. A statistical classification framework was developed to diagnose cytomegalovirus status using the catalog of TCR beta chain sequences. V and J gene assignment, in a later analysis, came from comparing TCR nucleotide sequences with IMGT/GENE-DB human TR gene sequences. The TCRdist pipeline was used in a later analysis to assign CDR3 sequences and most-parsimonious VDJ recombination scenarios. In a later analysis, every TCR beta chain was defined by the combination of its CDR3 amino acid sequence and its V-gene family, and reads without a unique V-gene family were dropped. In a later analysis, 450 to 600 highly shared, low-generation-probability nucleotide sequences were removed to address suspected cross-contamination and a sequencing artifact. In a later analysis, a clonal expansion index for each public chain was calculated from normalized within-repertoire ranks of inferred template counts. Generation probabilities in a later analysis came from a VDJ recombination model fitted to out-of-frame rearrangements, and those results were checked against IGoR. Hypergeometric tests were used in a later analysis to score TCR-TCR, TCR-HLA and TCR-CMV co-occurrence, with a repertoire-size bias correction applied to the TCR pairs. False discovery rates were estimated in a later analysis by permuting HLA or CMV assignments 20 times. A later analysis grouped co-occurring TCRs with DBSCAN, adding TCRdist sequence similarity when clustering within HLA-allele-positive subsets. Repertoires with fewer than 30,000 or more than 120,000 public chains, plus five repertoires with anomalous nucleotide sharing, were excluded from co-occurrence clustering. The clones in this table, taken by TCRdb from immuneACCESS, are in-frame only. Not every clone is retained; where verified, under half of the shortfall comes from an unresolved V gene, and the cause of the rest is unknown. The DNA was the basis for D and trimming; V, J and clone size are from that table. The sample table shows approximately 140,000 clones, and approximately 80% are seen once. Together, the top ten hold 5% to 5.5% of the sample.

On this clone itself: Its antigen target is currently unknown. One junction end disagrees with the germline gene, perhaps due to a read error.

CDR1 and CDR2 are drawn from the germline V gene: SGHDT, YYEEEE. The cysteine opens and the phenylalanine closes a CDR3 of 12 amino acids. Only the CDR3 DNA is retained, 36 bases long and in frame from the first base. In total, 500 to 700 healthy bone marrow donors made up the cohort. At the time of sampling, every cohort member was nominally healthy, though immune exposures that went unrecorded were likely present. The donor tested CMV seronegative, placing the donor among the 352 seronegative members of the cohort. A peripheral blood sample was collected from each donor, and TCR beta sequencing was performed on peripheral blood mononuclear cells. Genomic DNA extraction from the blood cell samples was performed with the Qiagen DNeasy Blood Extraction Kit. On the study overall, not on this receptor specifically: Because counts were too low, roughly 16 rarely observed V segments, including chromosome 9 orphons, were left out of the earlier analysis of a few hundred of the donors. According to a later analysis, parvovirus B19, influenza, CMV and Epstein-Barr virus appeared linked to several top co-occurrence clusters. Correlated functional status among segregating V segments might be attributable to linkage disequilibrium, but an unknown experimental factor could not be ruled out. In an earlier analysis of some 500 of the donors, most TCR beta V segments were observed in productive rearrangements about 87% or about 30% of the time, broadly matching IMGT annotations. At a false discovery rate of 0.05, a later analysis linked about 17,000 TCR beta sequences to specific HLA alleles. In the study, around 150 TCR beta chains were listed as associated with cytomegalovirus. A cluster of highly shared sequence variants was judged likely to represent a technical artifact of the sequencing pipeline. Most TCR sequences were seen in very few donors, while some public TCRs were found in many individuals. A further reported finding was that TCR beta sequences accurately predicted the HLA-A and HLA-B alleles for most subjects in the first cohort. In vitro tests confirmed that a few of the cytomegalovirus-associated TCR beta chains recognize cytomegalovirus antigens. It was suggested by the authors that the approach could potentially be generalized to other disease states and immunological phenotypes. An association between a missense DCLRE1C variant and V-gene and J-gene trimming of TCR beta chains was found in a later genetic analysis and replicated in an independent cohort. Because the 87-base-pair reads could not distinguish some IMGT-functional V segments, including TRBV6-2 and TRBV6-3, those segments were excluded. Assigning TCR associations to individual alleles was difficult when HLA alleles, especially DR and DQ, strongly co-occurred. In a later analysis, HLA-associated TCR beta chains showed more clonal expansion and lower generation probabilities than non-associated chains that were equally common. A later analysis found that TCR association rates varied across HLA loci, with DRB1 alleles showing the most associated TCRs and HLA-C alleles the fewest. The classifier was reported to diagnose cytomegalovirus status with high specificity and sensitivity in both the original cohort and the validation cohort. Sequencing depth was assumed to be roughly uniform across donors in the presence/absence analyses, though that assumption may not hold. For the cohort, immune exposure information was limited to CMV serostatus. This cohort had only TCR beta chains sequenced, and the lack of alpha or paired-chain data limited which features could be detected. Most CMV-associated TCR beta chains appeared to be HLA-restricted in a later analysis, and the HLA associations seemed to be driven largely by CMV exposure. In a later genetic analysis, fewer N-insertions in productive TCRs were reported among donors in an Asian-associated ancestry cluster than the roughly 700-donor mean. Because HLA typing was missing for some donors at each locus, association tests included only the typed subset.

This TCR was sampled from a male donor in good health and CMV-seronegative. This chain joins TRBV5-6 to TRBJ2-7; the D region possibly corresponds to TRBD2 (6 bases align). The sample comprised PBMCs. The CDR3 protein: CASSLAGRFREF. The nucleotide sequence is given as TGTGCCAGCAGCTTGGCCGGTAGATTTCGGGAGTTC.